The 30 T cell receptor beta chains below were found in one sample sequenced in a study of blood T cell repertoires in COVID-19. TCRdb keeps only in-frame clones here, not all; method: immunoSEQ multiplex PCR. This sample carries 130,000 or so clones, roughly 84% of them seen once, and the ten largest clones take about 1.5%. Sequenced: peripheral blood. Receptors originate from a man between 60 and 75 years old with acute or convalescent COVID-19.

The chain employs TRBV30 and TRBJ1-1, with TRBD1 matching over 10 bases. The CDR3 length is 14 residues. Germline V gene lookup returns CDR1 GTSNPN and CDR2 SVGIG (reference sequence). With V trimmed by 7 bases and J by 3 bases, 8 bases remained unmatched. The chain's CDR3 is CAYMWGQGYTEAFF. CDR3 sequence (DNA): TGTGCCTATATGTGGGGACAGGGGTACACTGAAGCTTTCTTT.

In nucleotides, the CDR3 is TGTGCCACCAGCAGAGATCTACAGGGCGAACAGCCCCAGCATTTT. Translation gives CATSRDLQGEQPQHF. The V and J genes are TRBV15 and TRBJ1-5; a weak D match, TRBD1 (6 bases). The ends were cut back, 0 bases at V and 7 bases at J, with 13 bases in the middle. The V gene's germline CDR1 is LNHNV and CDR2 YYDKDF (reference sequence). The CDR3 loop spans 15 amino acids. The full variable domain, completed using reference TRBV15 and TRBJ1-5, is DAMVIQNPRYQVTQFGKPVTLSCSQTLNHNVMYWYQQKSSQAPKLLFHYYDKDFNNEADTPDNFQSRRPNTSFCFLDIRSPGLGDTAMYLCATSRDLQGEQPQHFGDGTRLSIL.

The CDR3 spells CASSLAPGYEQYF. In nucleotides, the CDR3 is TGTGCCAGCAGCTTAGCACCGGGCTACGAGCAGTACTTC. The chain joins TRBV7-2 to TRBJ2-7; D not certain. V lost 0 bases and J lost 3, with 6 bases in between. This CDR3 spans 13 amino acids. CDR1 and CDR2 from the germline V gene are SGHTA and FQGNSA.

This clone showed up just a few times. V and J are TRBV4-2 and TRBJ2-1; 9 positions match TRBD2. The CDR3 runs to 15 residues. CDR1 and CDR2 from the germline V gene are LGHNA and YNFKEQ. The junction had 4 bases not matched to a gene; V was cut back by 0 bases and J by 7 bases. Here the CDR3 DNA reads TGTGCCAGCAGCCAAGAGGGTAGCGGGAGAAATGAGCAGTTCTTC. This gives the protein CASSQEGSGRNEQFF.

In nucleotides, the CDR3 is TGCAGCGTTGAAGCTAACGGACTAGTGGCAGATACGCAGTATTTT. Amino acid sequence: CSVEANGLVADTQYF. The chain uses TRBV29-1 and TRBJ2-3; 7 bases fit TRBD2. The CDR3 consists of 15 residues. V lost 1 base to trimming and J lost 4 bases; unmatched junction nucleotides: 8. CDR1 and CDR2 from the germline V gene are SQVTM and ANQGSEA.

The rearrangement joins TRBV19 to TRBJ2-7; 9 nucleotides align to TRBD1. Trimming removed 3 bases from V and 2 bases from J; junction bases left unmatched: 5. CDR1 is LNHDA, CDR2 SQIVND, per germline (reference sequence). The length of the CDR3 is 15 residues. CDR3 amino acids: CASSIEDRGPYEQYF. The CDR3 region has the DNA TGTGCCAGTAGTATTGAGGACAGGGGCCCCTACGAGCAGTACTTC. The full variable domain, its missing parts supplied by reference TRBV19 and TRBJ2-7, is DGGITQSPKYLFRKEGQNVTLSCEQNLNHDAMYWYRQDPGQGLRLIYYSQIVNDFQKGDIAEGYSVSREKKESFPLTVTSAQKNPTAFYLCASSIEDRGPYEQYFGPGTRLTVT.

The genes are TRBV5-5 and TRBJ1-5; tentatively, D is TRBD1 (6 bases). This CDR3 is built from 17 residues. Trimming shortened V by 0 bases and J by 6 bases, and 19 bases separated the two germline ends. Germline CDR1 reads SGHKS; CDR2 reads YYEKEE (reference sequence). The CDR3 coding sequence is TGTGCCAGCAGCTTGGGACAGGAAATAGTAGGGGGTCAGCCCCAGCATTTT. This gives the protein CASSLGQEIVGGQPQHF.

The CDR3: CASSSVGTSGETQYF. In DNA form, the CDR3 reads TGTGCCAGCAGTTCGGTCGGGACTAGTGGGGAGACCCAGTACTTC. The chain recombines TRBV7-7 with TRBJ2-5, with 8 bases matching TRBD2. The CDR3 loop spans 15 amino acids. J was trimmed by 5 bases and V by 6 bases; bases with no gene match: 11. Germline assignment: CDR1 SSHAT and CDR2 FNYEAQ (reference sequence).

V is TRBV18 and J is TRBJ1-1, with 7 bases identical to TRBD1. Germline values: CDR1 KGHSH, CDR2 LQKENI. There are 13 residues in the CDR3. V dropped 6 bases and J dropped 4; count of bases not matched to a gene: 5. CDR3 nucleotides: TGTGCCAGCTCGCAGGGGGGCATCACTGAAGCTTTCTTT. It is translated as CASSQGGITEAFF.

The CDR3 DNA is TGTGCCAGTAGTATCGGGACACCGGGGAATCAGCCCCAGCATTTT. This translates into CASSIGTPGNQPQHF. The chain carries TRBV19 and TRBJ1-5; D is perhaps TRBD1 (6 bases). This CDR3 region has 15 residues. Germline lookup yields CDR1 LNHDA and CDR2 SQIVND (reference sequence). Trimming left V 3 bases short and J 4 bases short, with 13 bases between.

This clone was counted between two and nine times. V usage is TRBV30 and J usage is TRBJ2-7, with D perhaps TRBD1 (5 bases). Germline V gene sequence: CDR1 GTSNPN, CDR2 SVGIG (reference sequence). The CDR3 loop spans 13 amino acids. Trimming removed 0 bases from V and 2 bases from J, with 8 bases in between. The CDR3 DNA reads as TGTGCCTGGAGTGTAGCCAGGGCCTACGAGCAGTACTTC. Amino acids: CAWSVARAYEQYF.

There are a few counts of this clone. The CDR3, as DNA: TGTGCCACCGGTAGACTAGCGGGAGGCTACAATGAGCAGTTCTTC. Translated: CATGRLAGGYNEQFF. V and J are TRBV2 and TRBJ2-1, with 13 bases identical to TRBD2. Germline CDR1 SNHLY, CDR2 FYNNEI. This CDR3 has 15 amino acids. Losses at the gene ends were 10 bases for V and 3 bases for J; bases not matched to a gene: 6. Supplemented by reference TRBV2 and TRBJ2-1, the full variable domain reads EPEVTQTPSHQVTQMGQEVILRCVPISNHLYFYWYRQILGQKVEFLVSFYNNEISEKSEIFDDQFSVERPDGSNFTLKIRSTKLEDSAMYFCATGRLAGGYNEQFFGPGTRLTVL.

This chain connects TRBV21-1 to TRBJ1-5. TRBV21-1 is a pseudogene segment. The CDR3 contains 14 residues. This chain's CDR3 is CASRLPMSGQPQHF. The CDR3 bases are TGTGCCAGCCGTCTTCCCATGAGCGGGCAGCCCCAGCATTTT.

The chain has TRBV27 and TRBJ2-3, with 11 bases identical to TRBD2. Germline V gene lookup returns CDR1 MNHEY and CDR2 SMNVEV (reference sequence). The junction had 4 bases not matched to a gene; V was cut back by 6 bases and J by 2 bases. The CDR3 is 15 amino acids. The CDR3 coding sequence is TGTGCCAGCAGAAGGGGACTAGCGGACACAGATACGCAGTATTTT. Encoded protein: CASRRGLADTDTQYF.

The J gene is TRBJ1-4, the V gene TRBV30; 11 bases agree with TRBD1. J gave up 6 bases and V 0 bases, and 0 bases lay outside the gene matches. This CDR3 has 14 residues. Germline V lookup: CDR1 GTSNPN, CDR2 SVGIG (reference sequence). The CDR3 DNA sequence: TGTGCCTGGAGTGTGGGACAGGGGGATGAAAAACTGTTTTTT. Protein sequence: CAWSVGQGDEKLFF.

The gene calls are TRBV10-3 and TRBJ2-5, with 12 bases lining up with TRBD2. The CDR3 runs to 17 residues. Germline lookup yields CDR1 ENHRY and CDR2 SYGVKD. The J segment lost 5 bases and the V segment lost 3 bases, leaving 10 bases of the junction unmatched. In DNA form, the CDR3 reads TGTGCCATCAGTGAAGGGCTAGCGGGAGGGCCTGGGGAGACCCAGTACTTC. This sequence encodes CAISEGLAGGPGETQYF.

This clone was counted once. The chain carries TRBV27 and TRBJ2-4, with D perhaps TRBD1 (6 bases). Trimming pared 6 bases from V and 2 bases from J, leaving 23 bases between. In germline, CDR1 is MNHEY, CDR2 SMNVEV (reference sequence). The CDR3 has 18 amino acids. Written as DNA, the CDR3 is TGTGCCAGCAGCCCTAGGGCGGCAGGGGACATTTCCAAAAACATTCAGTACTTC. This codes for CASSPRAAGDISKNIQYF.

The CDR3 coding sequence is TGTGCCTGGAGTGTACTGGCGGGGACTGCAGATACGCAGTATTTT. Protein product: CAWSVLAGTADTQYF. The rearrangement links TRBV30 to TRBJ2-3; tentatively, D is TRBD2 (6 bases). Trimming stripped 0 bases from V and 4 bases from J, with 14 bases between. This CDR3 contains 15 residues. The germline CDR1 and CDR2 sequences are GTSNPN and SVGIG (reference sequence).

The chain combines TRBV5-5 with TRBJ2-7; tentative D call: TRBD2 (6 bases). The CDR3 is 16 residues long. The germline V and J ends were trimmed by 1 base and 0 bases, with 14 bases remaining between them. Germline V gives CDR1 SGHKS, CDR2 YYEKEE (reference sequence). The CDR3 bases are TGTGCCAGCAGCTTGAGGGGCGGGACCGGCTCCTACGAGCAGTACTTC. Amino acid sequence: CASSLRGGTGSYEQYF.

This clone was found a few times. The CDR3: CAWAAHSGNTIYF. CDR3 nucleotides: TGTGCCTGGGCGGCCCACTCTGGAAACACCATATATTTT. The chain joins TRBV30 to TRBJ1-3; no clear D. The CDR3 has 13 amino acids. Deletions cut 5 bases from V and 0 bases from J, with 8 bases between. From germline, CDR1 is GTSNPN and CDR2 SVGIG (reference sequence).

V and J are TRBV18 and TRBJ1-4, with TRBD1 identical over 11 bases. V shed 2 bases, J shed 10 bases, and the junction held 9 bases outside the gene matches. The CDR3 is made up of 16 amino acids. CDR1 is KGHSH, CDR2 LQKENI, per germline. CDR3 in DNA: TGTGCCAGCTCACCAGAAGGACAGGGGGCTTTTGTAAAACTGTTTTTT. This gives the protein CASSPEGQGAFVKLFF. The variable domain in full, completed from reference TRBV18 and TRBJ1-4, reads NAGVMQNPRHLVRRRGQEARLRCSPMKGHSHVYWYRQLPEEGLKFMVYLQKENIIDESGMPKERFSAEFPKEGPSILRIQQVVRGDSAAYFCASSPEGQGAFVKLFFGSGTQLSVL.

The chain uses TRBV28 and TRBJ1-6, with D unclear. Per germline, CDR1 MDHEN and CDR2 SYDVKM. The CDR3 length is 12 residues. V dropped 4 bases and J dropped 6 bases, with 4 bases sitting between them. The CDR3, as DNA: TGTGCCAGCAGTTCTCCTAATTCACCCCTCCACTTT. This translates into CASSSPNSPLHF.

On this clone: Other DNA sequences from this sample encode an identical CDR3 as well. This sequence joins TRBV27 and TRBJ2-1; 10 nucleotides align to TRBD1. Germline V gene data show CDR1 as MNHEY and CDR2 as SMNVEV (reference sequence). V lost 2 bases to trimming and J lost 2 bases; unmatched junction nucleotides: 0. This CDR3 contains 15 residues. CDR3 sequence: CASSLDRGPYNEQFF. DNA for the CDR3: TGTGCCAGCAGTTTAGACAGGGGGCCCTACAATGAGCAGTTCTTC.

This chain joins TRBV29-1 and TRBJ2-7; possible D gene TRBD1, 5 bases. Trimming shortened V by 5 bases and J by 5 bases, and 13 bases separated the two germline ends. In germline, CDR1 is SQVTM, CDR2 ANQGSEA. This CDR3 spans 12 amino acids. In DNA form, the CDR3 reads TGCAGCGTTATAGCAGGGTCCCACGAGCAGTACTTC. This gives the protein CSVIAGSHEQYF.

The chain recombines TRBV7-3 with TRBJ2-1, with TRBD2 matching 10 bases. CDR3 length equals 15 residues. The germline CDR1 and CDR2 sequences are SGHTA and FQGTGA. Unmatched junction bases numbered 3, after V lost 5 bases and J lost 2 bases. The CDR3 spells CASSPGLATYNEQFF. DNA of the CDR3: TGTGCCAGCAGCCCGGGACTAGCGACCTACAATGAGCAGTTCTTC.

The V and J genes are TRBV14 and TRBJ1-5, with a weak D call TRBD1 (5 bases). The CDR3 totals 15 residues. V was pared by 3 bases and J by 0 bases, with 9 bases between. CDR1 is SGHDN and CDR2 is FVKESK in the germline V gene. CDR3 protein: CASSHTDISNQPQHF. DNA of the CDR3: TGTGCCAGCAGCCATACGGACATTAGCAATCAGCCCCAGCATTTT.

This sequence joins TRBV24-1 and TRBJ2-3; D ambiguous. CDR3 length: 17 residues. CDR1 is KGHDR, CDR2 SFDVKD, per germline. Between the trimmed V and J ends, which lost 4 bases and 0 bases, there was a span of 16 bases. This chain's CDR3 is CATSENWATSSTDTQYF. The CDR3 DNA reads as TGTGCCACCAGTGAAAATTGGGCTACTTCTAGCACAGATACGCAGTATTTT.

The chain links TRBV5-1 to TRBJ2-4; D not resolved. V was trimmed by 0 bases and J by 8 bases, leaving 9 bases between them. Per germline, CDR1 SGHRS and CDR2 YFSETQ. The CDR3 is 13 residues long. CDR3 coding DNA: TGCGCCAGCAGCTTGGGCGCGAGCGACATTCAGTACTTC. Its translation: CASSLGASDIQYF. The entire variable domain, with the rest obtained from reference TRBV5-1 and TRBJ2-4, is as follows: KAGVTQTPRYLIKTRGQQVTLSCSPISGHRSVSWYQQTPGQGLQFLFEYFSETQRNKGNFPGRFSGRQFSNSRSEMNVSTLELGDSALYLCASSLGASDIQYFGAGTRLSVL.

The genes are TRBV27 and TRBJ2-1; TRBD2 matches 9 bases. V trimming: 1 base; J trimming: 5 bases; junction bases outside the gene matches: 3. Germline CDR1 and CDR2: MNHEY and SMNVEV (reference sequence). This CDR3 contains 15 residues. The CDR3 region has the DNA TGTGCCAGCAGTTTATTAGCGGGAGTGAACAATGAGCAGTTCTTC. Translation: CASSLLAGVNNEQFF.

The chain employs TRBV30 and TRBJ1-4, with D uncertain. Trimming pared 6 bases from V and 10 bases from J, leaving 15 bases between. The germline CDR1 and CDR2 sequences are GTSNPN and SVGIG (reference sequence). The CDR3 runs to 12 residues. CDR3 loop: CACAAEGGKLFF. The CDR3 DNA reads TGTGCCTGTGCGGCGGAGGGAGGAAAACTGTTTTTT.